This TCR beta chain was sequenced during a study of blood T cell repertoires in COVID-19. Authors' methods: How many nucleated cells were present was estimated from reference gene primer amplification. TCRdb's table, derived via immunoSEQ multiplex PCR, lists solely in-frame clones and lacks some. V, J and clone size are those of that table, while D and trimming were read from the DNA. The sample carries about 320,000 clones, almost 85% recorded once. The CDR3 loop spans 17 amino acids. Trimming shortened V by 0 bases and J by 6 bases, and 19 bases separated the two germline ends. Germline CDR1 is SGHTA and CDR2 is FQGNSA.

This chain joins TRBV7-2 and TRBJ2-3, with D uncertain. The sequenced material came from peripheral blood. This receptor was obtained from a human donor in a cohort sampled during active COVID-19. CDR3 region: CASSLAVGAQPRDTQYF. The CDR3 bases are TGTGCCAGCAGCTTAGCGGTCGGAGCTCAACCAAGGGATACGCAGTATTTT.